Presented here are 4 T cell receptor beta chains from one specimen sequenced in a study of cytomegalovirus exposure and HLA in healthy donors. Primers: 60 Vbeta forward and 13 Jbeta reverse. The data were produced by immunoSEQ multiplex PCR, yet TCRdb's version contains in-frame clones alone and is incomplete. The table includes 98,000 or so clones, around three quarters detected once. The sequenced material came from PBMCs. Receptor source: a man aged 35 to 55 in good health and CMV-seronegative.

The chain is built from TRBV7-9 and TRBJ2-3; D ambiguous. Between the trimmed V and J ends, which lost 3 bases and 2 bases, there was a span of 12 bases. This CDR3 has 15 amino acids. Germline V gives CDR1 SEHNR, CDR2 FQNEAQ (reference sequence). This CDR3 reads CASSLYAEATDTQYF. As DNA, the CDR3 is TGTGCCAGCAGCTTGTACGCGGAAGCCACAGATACGCAGTATTTT.

The chain links TRBV4-3 to TRBJ2-2; no clear D gene. The germline V and J ends were trimmed by 1 base and 8 bases, with 8 bases remaining between them. Germline V gene data show CDR1 as LGHNA and CDR2 as YSLEER. This CDR3 is built from 13 residues. As DNA, the CDR3 is TGCGCCAGCAGCCAAGGGAGAGTGGGGGAGCTGTTTTTT. It yields the protein CASSQGRVGELFF.

There are a few counts of this clone. The chain couples TRBV18 to TRBJ2-7; maybe TRBD1 (5 bases). The CDR3 consists of 14 residues. The germline CDR1 and CDR2 sequences are KGHSH and LQKENI. The V end lost 1 base, the J end lost 0 bases, and 7 bases lay between the germline ends. The CDR3 DNA follows: TGTGCCAGCTCACCACAGGGGATCTCCTACGAGCAGTACTTC. Amino acid sequence: CASSPQGISYEQYF.

V and J are TRBV6-1 and TRBJ2-2, with 9 nucleotides matching TRBD1. The CDR3 spans 15 residues. Germline CDR1 MNHNS, CDR2 SASEGT. J was trimmed by 7 bases and V by 7 bases; bases with no gene match: 10. The CDR3, as DNA: TGTGCCAGCATACGAGAACAGGGGGCCGGCGGGGAGCTGTTTTTT. It translates to CASIREQGAGGELFF.